Below, one T cell receptor (beta chain) is given with its context. The target antigen is unknown. The data are from a study of beta chain features in type 1 diabetes. Germline CDR1 GTSNPN, CDR2 SVGIG (reference sequence). J gave up 4 bases and V 2 bases, and 6 bases lay outside the gene matches. The CDR3 has 15 residues. Sequencing targeted expressed TCRB transcripts, as all isolated RNA had been reverse transcribed. Generated by immunoSEQ multiplex PCR, the TCRdb table keeps only in-frame clones and is missing some. The sample comprises 600,000 or so clones, 11% to 15% of which are singletons, and 0.035% to 0.045% rests with the top ten. Study outcomes and limitations: TCRB CDR3s from Type 1 diabetes patients were moderately but significantly shorter in all four CD4+ subsets.

The chain joins TRBV30 to TRBJ1-4, with 8 nucleotides matching TRBD1. Sample: naive CD4+ T cells from blood. The sequence came from a man between 18 and 29 years old with type 1 diabetes. The CDR3 DNA sequence: TGTGCCTGGAGTCTCGGGACAGGTCGTAATGAAAAACTGTTTTTT. This encodes CAWSLGTGRNEKLFF.